This T cell receptor beta chain comes out of a study of early stage breast cancer tumors. This clone was seen once. The antigen remains unidentified. The V and J ends lost 0 bases and 11 bases respectively, with 16 bases between them. The CDR3 sequence is 14 residues long. CDR1 is KGHSH and CDR2 is LQKENI in the germline V gene. Study outcomes and limitations: Tumor and normal breast were distinguished via blood comparison in about 90% of the 16 patients.

Measured with immunoSEQ multiplex PCR; TCRdb has only the in-frame clones, and not every one. The sample lists several thousand clones, 64% occurring once. This clonotype originated in a person aged 50 to 59 with breast cancer. The sample consisted of breast tumor tissue. The V and J genes are TRBV18 and TRBJ2-5, with D possibly TRBD1 on 6 matching bases. CDR3 nucleotide sequence: TGTGCCAGCTCACCACCAGGGGGAGAGGGAGCGCAGTACTTC. Protein: CASSPPGGEGAQYF.